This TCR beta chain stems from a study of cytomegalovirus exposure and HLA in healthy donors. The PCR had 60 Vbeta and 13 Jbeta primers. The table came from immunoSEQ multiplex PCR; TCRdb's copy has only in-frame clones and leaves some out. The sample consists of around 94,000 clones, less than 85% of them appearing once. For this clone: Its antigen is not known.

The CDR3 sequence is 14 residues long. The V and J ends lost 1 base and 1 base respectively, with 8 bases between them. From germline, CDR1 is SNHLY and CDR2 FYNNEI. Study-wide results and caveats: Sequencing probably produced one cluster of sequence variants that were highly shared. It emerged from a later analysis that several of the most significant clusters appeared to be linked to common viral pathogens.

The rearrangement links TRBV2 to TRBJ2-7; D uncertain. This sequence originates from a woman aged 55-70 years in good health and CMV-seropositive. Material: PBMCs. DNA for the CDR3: TGTGCCAGCAGTGAAGTCGTACAGTCCTACGAGCAGTACTTC. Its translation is CASSEVVQSYEQYF.